This TCR beta chain was observed in a study of T cells in Graves' hyperthyroidism and ophthalmopathy. General observations from the study: For ophthalmopathy, model prediction preceded onset by a median approximately 6 months. In blood, most of the thyroid clonotypes expanded above 0.001 were also present. By a 13 V-J model, ophthalmopathy was set apart from stable hyperthyroidism.

There are 15 residues in the CDR3. CDR1 SGHRS and CDR2 YFSETQ come from the germline V gene. Deletions cut 0 bases from V and 1 base from J, with 10 bases between. Amplification of TCR beta CDR3 regions used RNA as the template. RT-PCR in the first round (using the HTBI primer set) targeted the TCR CDR3. Each CDR3 protein gets one entry after TCRdb re-called the multiplex PCR reads with MiXCR. The sample shows 650,000 to 800,000 distinct CDR3 sequences, just under 45% of them seen only once. About this clonotype: The target antigen is unknown.

The specimen was peripheral blood or thyroid tissue (not recorded which). V usage is TRBV5-1 and J usage is TRBJ1-1; D is ambiguous. The origin of this receptor is an adult man with Graves' disease, either hyperthyroidism or ophthalmopathy (not recorded which). The CDR3: CASSLDGRRNTEAFF. The CDR3, as DNA: TGCGCCAGCAGCTTGGACGGCAGGAGGAACACTGAAGCTTTCTTT. The whole variable domain, remainder taken from reference TRBV5-1 and TRBJ1-1, is KAGVTQTPRYLIKTRGQQVTLSCSPISGHRSVSWYQQTPGQGLQFLFEYFSETQRNKGNFPGRFSGRQFSNSRSEMNVSTLELGDSALYLCASSLDGRRNTEAFFGQGTRLTVV.